These T cell receptor beta chains were read from a single sample in a study of cytomegalovirus exposure and HLA in healthy donors. Libraries were prepared by immunoSEQ multiplex PCR; TCRdb keeps only in-frame clonotypes and omits some of them. The sample table includes 96,000 or so clones. The material sequenced was PBMCs. These receptors originate from a woman under 40 in good health and CMV-seronegative. Both conserved end residues are part of each CDR3. The D gene is left open where the match is weak.

d_gene: NA
v_gene: TRBV15
j_gene: TRBJ1-2
CDR3aa: CATSRDLRQFDGYTF
CDR3nt: TGTGCCACCAGCAGAGATCTCAGGCAATTCGATGGCTACACCTTC

d_gene: NA
v_gene: TRBV7-9
j_gene: TRBJ2-2
CDR3aa: CASSDTSNTGELFF
CDR3nt: TGTGCCAGCAGCGACACAAGCAACACCGGGGAGCTGTTTTTT

d_gene: NA
v_gene: TRBV15
j_gene: TRBJ1-4
CDR3aa: CATSEPNGLGATNEKLFF
CDR3nt: TGTGCCACCAGCGAACCGAACGGCCTAGGTGCAACTAATGAAAAACTGTTTTTT

d_gene: NA
v_gene: TRBV6-5
j_gene: TRBJ1-1
CDR3aa: CASSYRGVNTEAFF
CDR3nt: TGTGCCAGCAGTTACAGGGGCGTGAACACTGAAGCTTTCTTT

d_gene: NA
v_gene: TRBV19
j_gene: TRBJ1-5
CDR3aa: CASKTGGGSNQPQHF
CDR3nt: TGTGCCTCCAAAACGGGAGGGGGAAGCAATCAGCCCCAGCATTTT

d_gene: TRBD1
v_gene: TRBV7-2
j_gene: TRBJ1-5
CDR3aa: CASSVRDSNQPQHF
CDR3nt: TGTGCCAGCAGCGTTCGGGACAGTAATCAGCCCCAGCATTTT

d_gene: NA
v_gene: TRBV9
j_gene: TRBJ2-1
CDR3aa: CASSVRWEPNEQFF
CDR3nt: TGTGCCAGCAGCGTAAGATGGGAGCCCAATGAGCAGTTCTTC

d_gene: NA
v_gene: TRBV28
j_gene: TRBJ1-1
CDR3aa: CASRVGGTEAFF
CDR3nt: TGTGCCAGCAGGGTAGGGGGCACTGAAGCTTTCTTT

d_gene: NA
v_gene: TRBV6-6
j_gene: TRBJ2-7
CDR3aa: CASSRDYEQYF
CDR3nt: TGTGCCAGCAGCCGGGACTACGAGCAGTACTTC

d_gene: TRBD1
v_gene: TRBV7-9
j_gene: TRBJ2-5
CDR3aa: CASSRPGGLGTQYF
CDR3nt: TGTGCCAGCAGCCGCCCAGGGGGCCTGGGGACCCAGTACTTC

d_gene: NA
v_gene: TRBV19
j_gene: TRBJ1-5
CDR3aa: CASSMRQGTYTYQPQHF
CDR3nt: TGTGCCAGTAGTATGAGGCAGGGGACCTATACTTATCAGCCCCAGCATTTT

d_gene: TRBD1
v_gene: TRBV9
j_gene: TRBJ1-1
CDR3aa: CASSPHPTGSEAFF
CDR3nt: TGTGCCAGCAGCCCCCACCCGACAGGGTCTGAAGCTTTCTTT

d_gene: NA
v_gene: TRBV6-1
j_gene: TRBJ1-2
CDR3aa: CASSLRERYGYTF
CDR3nt: TGTGCCAGCAGTCTCAGGGAACGCTATGGCTACACCTTC

d_gene: NA
v_gene: TRBV5-6
j_gene: TRBJ1-2
CDR3aa: CASSLVSSGNYGYTF
CDR3nt: TGTGCCAGCAGCTTGGTTTCTTCAGGGAACTATGGCTACACCTTC

d_gene: TRBD2
v_gene: TRBV29-1
j_gene: TRBJ2-5
CDR3aa: CSVVTSLETQYF
CDR3nt: TGCAGCGTTGTGACTAGCCTGGAGACCCAGTACTTC

d_gene: NA
v_gene: TRBV7-2
j_gene: TRBJ2-1
CDR3aa: CASSLVARHSYNEQFF
CDR3nt: TGTGCCAGCAGCTTAGTTGCGCGGCACTCCTACAATGAGCAGTTCTTC

d_gene: NA
v_gene: TRBV5-1
j_gene: TRBJ1-4
CDR3aa: CASSPRGGGEKLFF
CDR3nt: TGCGCCAGCAGCCCTCGTGGGGGGGGTGAAAAACTGTTTTTT

d_gene: NA
v_gene: TRBV9
j_gene: TRBJ1-5
CDR3aa: CASSASLYSNQPQHF
CDR3nt: TGTGCCAGCAGCGCCAGTTTGTATAGCAATCAGCCCCAGCATTTT

d_gene: TRBD2
v_gene: TRBV9
j_gene: TRBJ2-6
CDR3aa: CASSERGAGANVLTF
CDR3nt: TGTGCCAGCAGCGAGCGGGGGGCTGGGGCCAACGTCCTGACTTTC

d_gene: TRBD1
v_gene: TRBV6-1
j_gene: TRBJ1-4
CDR3aa: CASRDRGNEKLFF
CDR3nt: TGTGCCAGCAGAGACAGGGGTAATGAAAAACTGTTTTTT

d_gene: NA
v_gene: TRBV15
j_gene: TRBJ2-7
CDR3aa: CATGGGEDEQYF
CDR3nt: TGTGCCACCGGAGGCGGCGAGGACGAGCAGTACTTC

d_gene: NA
v_gene: TRBV28
j_gene: TRBJ2-3
CDR3aa: CASSLLRDTQYF
CDR3nt: TGTGCCAGCAGTTTACTACGGGATACGCAGTATTTT

d_gene: NA
v_gene: TRBV28
j_gene: TRBJ1-2
CDR3aa: CASSIDRNYGYTF
CDR3nt: TGTGCCAGCAGTATAGACAGGAACTATGGCTACACCTTC

d_gene: NA
v_gene: TRBV27
j_gene: TRBJ2-2
CDR3aa: CASSLSTGGGGGTGELFF
CDR3nt: TGTGCCAGCAGTTTATCTACCGGAGGGGGGGGCGGCACCGGGGAGCTGTTTTTT

d_gene: NA
v_gene: TRBV21-1
j_gene: TRBJ1-6
CDR3aa: CASKPWTGGYNSPLHF
CDR3nt: TGTGCCAGCAAACCTTGGACAGGGGGTTACAATTCACCCCTCCACTTT

d_gene: TRBD2
v_gene: TRBV14
j_gene: TRBJ2-1
CDR3aa: CASSQDWASGGEQFF
CDR3nt: TGTGCCAGCAGCCAAGATTGGGCTAGCGGGGGCGAGCAGTTCTTC

d_gene: NA
v_gene: TRBV2
j_gene: TRBJ2-2
CDR3aa: CASRIQGTNTGELFF
CDR3nt: TGTGCCAGCAGAATACAGGGAACTAACACCGGGGAGCTGTTTTTT

d_gene: NA
v_gene: TRBV5-8
j_gene: TRBJ2-7
CDR3aa: CASSLQGLVYEQYF
CDR3nt: TGTGCCAGCAGCTTGCAGGGTTTGGTCTACGAGCAGTACTTC

d_gene: NA
v_gene: TRBV6-5
j_gene: TRBJ1-5
CDR3aa: CASRGLFNQPQHF
CDR3nt: TGTGCCAGCAGGGGACTGTTCAATCAGCCCCAGCATTTT